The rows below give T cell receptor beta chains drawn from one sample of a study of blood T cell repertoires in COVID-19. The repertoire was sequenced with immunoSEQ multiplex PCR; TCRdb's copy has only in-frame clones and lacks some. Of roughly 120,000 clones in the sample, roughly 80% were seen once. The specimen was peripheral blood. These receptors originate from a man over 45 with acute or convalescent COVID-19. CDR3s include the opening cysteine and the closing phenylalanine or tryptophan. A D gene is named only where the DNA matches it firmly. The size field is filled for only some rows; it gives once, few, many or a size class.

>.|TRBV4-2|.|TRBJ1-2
TGTGCCAGCAGCCAAGACAGGGCTGGCTACACCTTC
CASSQDRAGYTF
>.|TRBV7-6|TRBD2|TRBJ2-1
TGTGCCAGCAGCCCCCGGAGCGGGGGGGCCCAGGAGCAGTTCTTC
CASSPRSGGAQEQFF
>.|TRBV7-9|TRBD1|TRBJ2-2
TGTGCCAGCAGCATAAAGGGGGCAGCCACCGGGGAGCTGTTTTTT
CASSIKGAATGELFF
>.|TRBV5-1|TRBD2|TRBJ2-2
TGCGCCAGCAGCCGGCATCGGGAGGACACCGGGGAGCTGTTTTTT
CASSRHREDTGELFF
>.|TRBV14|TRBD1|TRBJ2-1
TGTGCCAGCAGCCGGGGACAGGGTTCCCTTAAGGGTGAGCAGTTCTTC
CASSRGQGSLKGEQFF
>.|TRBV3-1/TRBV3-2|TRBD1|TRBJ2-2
TGTGCCAGCAGCCAAGAAGGACAGGGAAACACCGGGGAGCTGTTTTTT
CASSQEGQGNTGELFF
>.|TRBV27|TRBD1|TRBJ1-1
TGTGCCAGCAGTATCAGGGGGCACACTGAAGCTTTCTTT
CASSIRGHTEAFF
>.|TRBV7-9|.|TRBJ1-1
TGTGCCAGCAGCTTAGGGGCATTAGGACAAACTGAAGCTTTCTTT
CASSLGALGQTEAFF
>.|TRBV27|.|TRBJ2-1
TGTGCCAGCAGTTTATTCGGACAGAACAATGAGCAGTTCTTC
CASSLFGQNNEQFF
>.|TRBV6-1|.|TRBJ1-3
TGTGCCAGCAGTGAAGACAGGGATGGAAACACCATATATTTT
CASSEDRDGNTIYF
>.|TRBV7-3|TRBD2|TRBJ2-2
TGTGCCAGCAGCACGGGACTAGCGAACACCGGGGAGCTGTTTTTT
CASSTGLANTGELFF
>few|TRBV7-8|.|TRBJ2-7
TGTGCCAGCAGCTACCCCCCGGGACACAACTACGAGCAGTACTTC
CASSYPPGHNYEQYF
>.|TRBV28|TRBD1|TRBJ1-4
TGTGCCAGCAGTTTTGGCAGGGGGCGCGAAAAACTGTTTTTT
CASSFGRGREKLFF
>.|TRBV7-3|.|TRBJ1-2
TGTGCCAGCAGCTCGACAGGTGCGCAGACCTTC
CASSSTGAQTF
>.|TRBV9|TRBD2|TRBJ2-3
TGTGCCAGCAGCGCCGGGACTAGCAGCACAGATACGCAGTATTTT
CASSAGTSSTDTQYF
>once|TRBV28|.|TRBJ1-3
TGTGCCAGCAGTTTGAGGTTGTCCATATATTTT
CASSLRLSIYF
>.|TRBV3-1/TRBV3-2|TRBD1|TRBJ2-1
TGTGCCAGCAGCCACGACTGGGGACAGGGGGAGTATGATGAGCAGTTCTTC
CASSHDWGQGEYDEQFF
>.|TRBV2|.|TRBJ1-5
TGTGCCAGCTGTGGAGGACTTAATCAGCCCCAGCATTTT
CASCGGLNQPQHF
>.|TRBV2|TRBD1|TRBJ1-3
TGTGCCAGCAGTGAATTCAGTCAGGGGGGAGACACCATATATTTT
CASSEFSQGGDTIYF
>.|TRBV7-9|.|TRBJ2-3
TGTGCCAGCAGCTTAAGGTTGGGGGGGGCCACAGATACGCAGTATTTT
CASSLRLGGATDTQYF
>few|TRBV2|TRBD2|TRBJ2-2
TGTGCCAGCAGTGGACTAGCGGGGGGGACCGGGGAGCTGTTTTTT
CASSGLAGGTGELFF
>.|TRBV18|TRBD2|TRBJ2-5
TGTGCCAGCTCACTACAACTAGCGGGAGGGGAAGAGACCCAGTACTTC
CASSLQLAGGEETQYF
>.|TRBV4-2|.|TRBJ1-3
TGTGCCAGCAGCCAACTCAGGGAAACTTCTGGAAACACCATATATTTT
CASSQLRETSGNTIYF
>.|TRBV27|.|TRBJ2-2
TGTGCCACTACTTCTAGCGATCCCACCGGGGAGCTGTTTTTT
CATTSSDPTGELFF